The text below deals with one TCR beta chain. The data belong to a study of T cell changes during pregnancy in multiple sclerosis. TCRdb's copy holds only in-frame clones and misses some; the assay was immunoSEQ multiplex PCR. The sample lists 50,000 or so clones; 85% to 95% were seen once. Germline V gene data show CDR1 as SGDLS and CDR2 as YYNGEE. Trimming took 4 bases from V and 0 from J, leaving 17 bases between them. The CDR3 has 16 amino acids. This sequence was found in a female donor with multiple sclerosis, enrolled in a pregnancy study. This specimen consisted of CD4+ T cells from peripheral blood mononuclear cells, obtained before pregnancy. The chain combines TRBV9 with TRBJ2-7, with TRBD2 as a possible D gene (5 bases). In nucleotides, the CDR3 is TGTGCCAGCAGCTCCCATGGACTTTTCTTCTCCTACGAGCAGTACTTC. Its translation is CASSSHGLFFSYEQYF.